This T cell receptor beta chain was sequenced in a study of blood T cell repertoires in COVID-19. The germline CDR1 and CDR2 sequences are SGHRS and YFSETQ. The CDR3 loop spans 14 amino acids. Germline trimming cut 4 bases from V and 5 bases from J; bases unmatched to any gene: 4. Profiled with immunoSEQ multiplex PCR; TCRdb holds only in-frame clones, not every one. The table lists about 90,000 clones, roughly 90% of them singletons. The rearrangement links TRBV5-1 to TRBJ1-2; TRBD1 matches at 11 bases. The sequenced sample consisted of peripheral blood. This receptor was obtained from a male donor with acute or convalescent COVID-19. The CDR3 nucleotides read TGCGCCAGCAGCCCGGACAGGGGGCTATATGGCTACACCTTC. It encodes CASSPDRGLYGYTF.